This T cell receptor beta chain was observed in a study of identical twins. The V gene's germline CDR1 is DFQATT and CDR2 SNEGSKA (reference sequence). The CDR3 spans 15 residues. The ends were cut back, 0 bases at V and 1 base at J, with 13 bases in the middle. One entry per CDR3 protein, called by TCRdb with MiXCR from the 5' RACE reads. The table lists 1,800,000 or so distinct CDR3 sequences, around 33% of them singletons. This receptor was taken from a newborn girl in good health. The rearrangement joins TRBV20-1 to TRBJ2-7; tentative D call: TRBD1 (5 bases). The sequencing sample was made of cord blood. The CDR3 DNA is TGCAGTGCTAGAGATGCCCTAAGGGGATCCTACGAGCAGTACTTC. It translates to CSARDALRGSYEQYF.